This TCR beta chain was sequenced during a study of T cell responses to AZD1222 COVID-19 vaccine. Overall study results and limits: Sampling that yielded the repertoires occurred only after the peak T cell response.

As regards this clone: Its antigen is not identified. Other DNA sequences in this specimen translate into the identical CDR3.

The CDR3 runs 16 residues. Germline V CDR1 and CDR2: GTSNPN, SVGIG (reference sequence). Trimming removed 0 bases from V and 2 bases from J; junction bases left unmatched: 3. The study pooled second doses at about 4 or about 12 weeks. Assay: immunoSEQ multiplex PCR; the TCRdb copy retains only in-frame clones and omits some. The table has around 130,000 clones, roughly nine tenths seen once. The chain is built from TRBV30 and TRBJ2-3; 12 nucleotides align to TRBD2. The receptor's source is an adult who received the AZD1222 COVID-19 vaccine. Source: peripheral blood, taken 28 days after the second AZD1222 dose. The CDR3 loop is CAWSVGLAGFTDTQYF. CDR3 nucleotide sequence: TGTGCCTGGAGTGTAGGACTAGCGGGGTTCACAGATACGCAGTATTTT.